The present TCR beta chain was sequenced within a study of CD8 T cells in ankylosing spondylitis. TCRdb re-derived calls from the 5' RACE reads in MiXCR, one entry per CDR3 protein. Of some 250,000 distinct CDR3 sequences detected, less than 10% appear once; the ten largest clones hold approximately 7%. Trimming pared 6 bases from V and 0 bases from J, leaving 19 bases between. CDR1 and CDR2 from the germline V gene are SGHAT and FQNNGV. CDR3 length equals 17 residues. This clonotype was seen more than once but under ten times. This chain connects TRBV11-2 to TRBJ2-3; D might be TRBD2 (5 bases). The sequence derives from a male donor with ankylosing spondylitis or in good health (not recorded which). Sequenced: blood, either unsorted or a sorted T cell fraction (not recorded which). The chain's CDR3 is CASRPNRGRISTDTQYF. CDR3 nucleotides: TGTGCCAGCAGACCAAACCGGGGTAGGATCAGCACAGATACGCAGTATTTT.